The TCR beta chain described here comes from a study of shared clonotypes between healthy human individuals. Sequencing was performed with immunoSEQ multiplex PCR; in TCRdb, only in-frame clones are kept and a portion is missing. Here the sample spans millions of clones, around 90% being singletons. The germline CDR1 and CDR2 sequences are SGHTA and FQGNSA. V was shortened by 4 bases and J by 2 bases, with 11 bases between the two germline ends. This CDR3 is built from 14 residues. Source material: naive CD4+ T cells sorted from blood. The subset is: CD45RA+ positively selected. V gene TRBV7-2 combines with J gene TRBJ1-2; D uncertain. This sequence was found in a man aged 18 to 29 in good health. The CDR3, as DNA: TGTGCCAGCAGCTCAGGACTGCTGAACTATGGCTACACCTTC. Translated, it gives CASSSGLLNYGYTF.